This T cell receptor (beta chain) came from a study of T cell responses to AZD1222 COVID-19 vaccine. Study-wide findings and caveats: No repertoire was sampled before or during the peak T cell response, only after it. At 160-218 and 743-854, vaccine-associated CD4 TCRs were dominant, and they spanned spike.

Germline loops: CDR1 LGHNA, CDR2 YNFKEQ. V was pared by 0 bases and J by 7 bases, with 10 bases between. This CDR3 spans 14 amino acids. The repertoire was sequenced with immunoSEQ multiplex PCR; TCRdb's copy has only in-frame clones and lacks some. The sample consists of some 120,000 clones, 88% of them appearing once. A word on this clone: Its antigen remains unknown.

The V and J genes are TRBV4-2 and TRBJ1-5, with D hard to call. The starting material was peripheral blood, obtained on day 0 of MenACWY control vaccination. The source of this sequence is an adult in good health. As DNA, the CDR3 is TGTGCCAGCAGCCAAGATCAAGGGAAACAGCCCCAGCATTTT. It yields the protein CASSQDQGKQPQHF.